The 18 T cell receptor beta chains reported below all come from one sample, sequenced in a study of T cells in Graves' hyperthyroidism and ophthalmopathy. Regions amplified from RNA transcripts were the TCR beta CDR3 regions. The primer set for the first-round RT-PCR of the TCR CDR3 was HTBI. TCRdb redid the calling of the multiplex PCR reads with MiXCR, one entry per CDR3 protein. The table has 750,000 to 950,000 distinct CDR3 sequences, 35% to 40% seen once. Sequences were obtained from blood. These TCRs come from a man younger than 35 with Graves' hyperthyroidism.

This clonotype occurred a few times. CDR3: CASSPRQRGNTEAFF. For the CDR3, the DNA is TGTGCCAGCAGCCCAAGACAGAGAGGGAACACTGAAGCTTTCTTT. The rearrangement links TRBV7-2 to TRBJ1-1, with D perhaps TRBD1 (5 bases). Germline-derived CDR1 and CDR2 are SGHTA and FQGNSA. V lost 5 bases and J 1 base, leaving 14 bases between the germline ends. CDR3 size: 15 residues. Using reference TRBV7-2 and TRBJ1-1 for the parts outside the CDR3, the full variable domain is GAGVSQSPSNKVTEKGKDVELRCDPISGHTALYWYRQSLGQGLEFLIYFQGNSAPDKSGLPSDRFSAERTGGSVSTLTIQRTQQEDSAVYLCASSPRQRGNTEAFFGQGTRLTVV.

This clonotype was picked up many times. J is TRBJ1-4 and V is TRBV2; D uncertain. Germline CDR1 is SNHLY and CDR2 is FYNNEI. V was cut by 0 bases and J by 8 bases, with 10 bases left in between. This CDR3 is 14 amino acids long. CDR3 nucleotide sequence: TGTGCCAGCAGTGAAGCCCCAGTGGGAGAAAAACTGTTTTTT. Amino acid sequence: CASSEAPVGEKLFF.

This clonotype was seen many times. The gene calls are TRBV25-1 and TRBJ2-2; D not resolved. Deletions cut 2 bases from V and 4 bases from J, with 8 bases between. The CDR3 runs to 14 residues. The germline V gene has CDR1 MGHDK and CDR2 SYGVNS. The CDR3 region has the DNA TGTGCCAGCAGTGAAAAAGGGCGCACCGGGGAGCTGTTTTTT. This gives the protein CASSEKGRTGELFF.

This clonotype appeared a few times. J is TRBJ2-7 and V is TRBV6-5; TRBD2 is a possible D gene (6 bases). Trimming removed 5 bases at V and 1 base at J, with 15 bases between. CDR1 and CDR2 from the germline V gene are MNHEY and SVGAGI. The CDR3 loop spans 15 amino acids. The DNA of the CDR3 is TGTGCCAGCAGTACTCATGGGGGAGGATCCTACGAGCAGTACTTC. As protein: CASSTHGGGSYEQYF.

This clonotype was recorded many times. This rearrangement joins TRBV9 to TRBJ1-1; TRBD1 aligns across 7 bases. The CDR3 loop spans 13 amino acids. The germline CDR1 and CDR2 sequences are SGDLS and YYNGEE. The V and J ends lost 2 bases and 7 bases, in that order; junction bases with no gene match: 5. CDR3 amino acids: CASSVGGTVEAFF. In DNA form, the CDR3 reads TGTGCCAGCAGCGTGGGTGGGACAGTTGAAGCTTTCTTT.

This clonotype was seen many times. This rearrangement joins TRBV15 to TRBJ2-7, with D perhaps matching TRBD1 (6 bases). The V end lost 5 bases, the J end lost 7 bases, and 12 bases lay between the germline ends. Per the germline V gene, CDR1 is LNHNV and CDR2 is YYDKDF (reference sequence). The CDR3 is made up of 12 amino acids. The DNA for the CDR3 is TGTGCCACCAGCCGCACAGGGTTGGAGCAGTACTTC. Translated: CATSRTGLEQYF.

The rearrangement joins TRBV9 to TRBJ2-6, with D maybe TRBD1 (6 bases). Trimming removed 0 bases at V and 0 bases at J, with 19 bases between. This CDR3 region has 20 residues. CDR1 is SGDLS and CDR2 is YYNGEE in the germline V gene. As DNA, the CDR3 is TGTGCCAGCAGCGTAGAGGTCAGGGGCAGGGAAGTCTCTGGGGCCAACGTCCTGACTTTC. Protein product: CASSVEVRGREVSGANVLTF.

This clonotype was counted a single time. DNA for the CDR3: TGTGCCAGCAGTGGGTGGAGTCCCCGTTTATCCGGGGAGCTGTTTTTT. This translates into CASSGWSPRLSGELFF. This chain links TRBV2 with TRBJ2-2; no reliable D call. The length of the CDR3 is 16 residues. Trimming cost V 4 bases and J 6 bases, with 18 bases left between them. Germline V lookup: CDR1 SNHLY, CDR2 FYNNEI.

This clonotype has a handful of counts. This chain uses TRBV6-5 with TRBJ1-5; D not resolved. With 5 bases removed from V and 5 bases from J, the gap between germline ends came to 7 bases. The CDR3 runs to 12 residues. Germline-derived CDR1 and CDR2 are MNHEY and SVGAGI. This chain's CDR3 is CASSHFDQPQHF. CDR3 bases: TGTGCCAGCAGTCATTTCGATCAGCCCCAGCATTTT.

The chain joins TRBV19 to TRBJ1-5; D unresolved. This CDR3 has 17 amino acids. V lost 1 base and J 1 base, leaving 14 bases between the germline ends. In germline, CDR1 is LNHDA, CDR2 SQIVND (reference sequence). The CDR3 coding sequence is TGTGCCAGTAGTATAGGGACCCTTAGTTGGAGCAATCAGCCCCAGCATTTT. This translates into CASSIGTLSWSNQPQHF.

The table lists this clonotype with many counts. The V and J genes are TRBV6-5 and TRBJ1-6, with D hard to call. The germline V gene encodes CDR1 MNHEY and CDR2 SVGAGI. V lost 7 bases to trimming and J lost 10 bases, with 5 bases between them. The CDR3 is made up of 10 amino acids. The DNA for the CDR3 is TGTGCCAGCAATGGCTCACCCCTCCACTTT. Encoded protein: CASNGSPLHF.

The V call is TRBV10-3, the J call TRBJ2-7, with 11 nucleotides matching TRBD2. Trimming cost V 10 bases and J 7 bases; bases outside gene matches: 12. This CDR3 is built from 14 residues. CDR1 and CDR2 (germline): ENHRY, SYGVKD. The CDR3 DNA reads TGTGCCACCAGGACTAGCGGGTTCTACAATGAGCAGTACTTC. As protein: CATRTSGFYNEQYF.

This clonotype has at least ten counts. The chain carries TRBV7-2 and TRBJ2-7; 12 bases match TRBD2. The J segment lost 4 bases and the V segment lost 8 bases, leaving 6 bases of the junction unmatched. Germline values: CDR1 SGHTA, CDR2 FQGNSA. The CDR3 sequence is 14 residues long. In DNA form, the CDR3 reads TGTGCCAGCTCCGCTAGCGGGGGGGGGTACGAGCAGTACTTC. This codes for CASSASGGGYEQYF.

This clonotype was seen only a few times. The CDR3 nucleotides read TGCGCCAGCAAGGGTAGCAGCACCTACGAGCAGTACTTC. It codes for CASKGSSTYEQYF. The chain carries TRBV5-1 and TRBJ2-7; D is undetermined. The CDR3 totals 13 residues. Germline CDR1 and CDR2: SGHRS and YFSETQ. Trimming removed 6 bases from V and 2 bases from J, with 12 bases in between.

The chain has TRBV7-2 and TRBJ2-6; unclear D gene. This CDR3 contains 15 residues. CDR1 is SGHTA, CDR2 FQGNSA, per germline. V was clipped by 1 base and J by 11 bases, with 15 bases between them. CDR3 in amino acids: CASSLEAVGVYVLTF. DNA of the CDR3: TGTGCCAGCAGCTTAGAGGCGGTGGGCGTCTACGTCCTGACTTTC.

This clonotype was counted a few times. This chain links TRBV25-1 with TRBJ2-5; D not resolved. The V and J ends lost 5 bases and 4 bases respectively, with 11 bases between them. The CDR3 totals 13 residues. In germline, CDR1 is MGHDK, CDR2 SYGVNS. CDR3 amino acids: CASSFGQIETQYF. CDR3 coding DNA: TGTGCCAGCAGTTTCGGCCAGATAGAGACCCAGTACTTC.

The chain carries TRBV19 and TRBJ1-4, with D possibly being TRBD1 (5 bases). Germline V gives CDR1 LNHDA, CDR2 SQIVND (reference sequence). This CDR3 comprises 11 residues. V was pared by 6 bases and J by 16 bases, with 15 bases between. CDR3 residues: CASSSTGVWFF. CDR3 sequence (DNA): TGTGCCAGTAGCTCAACAGGAGTTTGGTTTTTT. The full variable domain, its missing parts supplied by reference TRBV19 and TRBJ1-4, is DGGITQSPKYLFRKEGQNVTLSCEQNLNHDAMYWYRQDPGQGLRLIYYSQIVNDFQKGDIAEGYSVSREKKESFPLTVTSAQKNPTAFYLCASSSTGVWFFGSGTQLSVL.

The chain uses TRBV12-3 or TRBV12-4 and TRBJ1-5, with D hard to call. CDR3 size: 16 residues. Between the trimmed V and J ends, which lost 0 bases and 3 bases, there was a span of 12 bases. As DNA, the CDR3 is TGTGCCAGCAGTTTAGCGCTTGGGGATTACAATCAGCCCCAGCATTTT. Translating gives CASSLALGDYNQPQHF.